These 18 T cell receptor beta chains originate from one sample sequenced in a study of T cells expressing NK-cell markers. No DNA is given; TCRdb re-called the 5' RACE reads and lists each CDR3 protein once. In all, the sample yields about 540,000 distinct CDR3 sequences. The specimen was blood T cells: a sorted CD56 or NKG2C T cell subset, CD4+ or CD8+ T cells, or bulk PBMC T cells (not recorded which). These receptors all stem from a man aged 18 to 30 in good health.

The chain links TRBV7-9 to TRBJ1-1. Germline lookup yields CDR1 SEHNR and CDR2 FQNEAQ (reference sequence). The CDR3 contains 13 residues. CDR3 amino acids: CASSPGVGTEAFF.

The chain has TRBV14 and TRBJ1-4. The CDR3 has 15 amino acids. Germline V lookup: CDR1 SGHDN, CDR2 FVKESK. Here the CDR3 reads CASSQDETADEKLFF.

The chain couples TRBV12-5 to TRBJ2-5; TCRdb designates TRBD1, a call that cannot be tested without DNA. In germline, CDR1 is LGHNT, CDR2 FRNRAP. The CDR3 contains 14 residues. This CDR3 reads CASAPGPLQETQYF.

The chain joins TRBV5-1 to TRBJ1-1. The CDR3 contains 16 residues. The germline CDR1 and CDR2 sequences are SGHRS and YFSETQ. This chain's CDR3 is CASSLEGQSLRTEAFF.

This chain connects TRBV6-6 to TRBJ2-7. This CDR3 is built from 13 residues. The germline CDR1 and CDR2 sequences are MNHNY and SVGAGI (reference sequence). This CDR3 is CASARGVPYEQYF.

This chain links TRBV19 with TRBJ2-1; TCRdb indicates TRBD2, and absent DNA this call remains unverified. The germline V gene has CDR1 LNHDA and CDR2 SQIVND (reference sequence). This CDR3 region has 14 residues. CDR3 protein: CASSIFGLYNEQFF.

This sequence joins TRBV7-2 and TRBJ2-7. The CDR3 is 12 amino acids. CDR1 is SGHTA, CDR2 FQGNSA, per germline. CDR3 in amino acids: CASRKVGYEQYF.

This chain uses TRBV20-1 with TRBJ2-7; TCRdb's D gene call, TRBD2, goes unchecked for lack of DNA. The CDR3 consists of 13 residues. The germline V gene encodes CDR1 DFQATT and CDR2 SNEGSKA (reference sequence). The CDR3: CSALLPYVPEQYF.

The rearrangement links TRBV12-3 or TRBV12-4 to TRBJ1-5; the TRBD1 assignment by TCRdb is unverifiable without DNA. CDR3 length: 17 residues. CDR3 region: CASSLKYGGQTNQPQHF.

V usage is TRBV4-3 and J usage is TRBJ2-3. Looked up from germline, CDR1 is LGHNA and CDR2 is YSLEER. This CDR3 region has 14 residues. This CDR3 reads CASSQDEAADTQYF.

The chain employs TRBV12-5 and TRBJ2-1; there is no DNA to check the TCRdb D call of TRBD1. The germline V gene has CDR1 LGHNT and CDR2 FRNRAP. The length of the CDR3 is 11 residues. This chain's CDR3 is CASGLPGVGFF.

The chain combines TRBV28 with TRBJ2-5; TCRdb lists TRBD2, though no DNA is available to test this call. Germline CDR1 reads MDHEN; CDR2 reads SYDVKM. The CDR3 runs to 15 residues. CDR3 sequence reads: CASSLFAGGSKTQYF.

The CDR3: CATSRRTGVPGANVLTF. The V gene is TRBV15, the J gene TRBJ2-6; TCRdb outputs TRBD1, but without DNA this stays unchecked. Germline values: CDR1 LNHNV, CDR2 YYDKDF (reference sequence). The CDR3 runs to 17 residues.

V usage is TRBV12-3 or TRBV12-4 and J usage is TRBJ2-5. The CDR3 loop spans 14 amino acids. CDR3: CASSFWVRQETQYF.

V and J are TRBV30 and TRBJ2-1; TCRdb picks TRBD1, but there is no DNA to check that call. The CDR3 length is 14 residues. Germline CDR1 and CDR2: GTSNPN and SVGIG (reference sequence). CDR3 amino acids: CAWSVRSGGNEQFF.

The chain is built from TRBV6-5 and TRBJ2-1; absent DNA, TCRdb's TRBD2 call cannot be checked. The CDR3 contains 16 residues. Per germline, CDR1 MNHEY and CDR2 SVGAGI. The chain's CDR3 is CASSYGSSGYYNEQFF.

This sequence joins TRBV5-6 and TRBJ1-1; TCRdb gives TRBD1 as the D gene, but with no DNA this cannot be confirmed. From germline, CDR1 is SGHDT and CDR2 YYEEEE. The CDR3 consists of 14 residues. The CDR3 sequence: CASSLRGFYTEAFF.

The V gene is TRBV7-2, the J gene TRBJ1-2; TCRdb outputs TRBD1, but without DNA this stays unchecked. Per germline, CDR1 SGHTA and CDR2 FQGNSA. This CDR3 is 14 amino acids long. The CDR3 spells CASSYPQGFVGYTF.